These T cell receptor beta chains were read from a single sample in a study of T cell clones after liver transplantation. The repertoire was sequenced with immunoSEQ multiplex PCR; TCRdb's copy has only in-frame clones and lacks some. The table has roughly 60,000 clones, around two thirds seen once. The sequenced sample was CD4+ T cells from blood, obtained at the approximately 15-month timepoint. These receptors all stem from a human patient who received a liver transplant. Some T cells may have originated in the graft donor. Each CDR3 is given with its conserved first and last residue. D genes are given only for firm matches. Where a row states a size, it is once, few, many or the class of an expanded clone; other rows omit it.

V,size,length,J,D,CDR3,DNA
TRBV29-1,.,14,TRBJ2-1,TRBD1,CSVSLTGILDEQFF,TGCAGCGTTAGTCTGACAGGGATCTTAGATGAGCAGTTCTTC
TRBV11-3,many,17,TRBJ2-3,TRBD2,CASSSRTSGTSTDTQYF,TGTGCCAGCAGCTCCCGGACTAGCGGAACTAGCACAGATACGCAGTATTTT
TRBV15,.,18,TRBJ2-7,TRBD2,CATSRDKREGGNSYEQYF,TGTGCCACCAGCAGAGACAAACGGGAGGGGGGGAACTCCTACGAGCAGTACTTC
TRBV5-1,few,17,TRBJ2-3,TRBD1,CASSHLLRTGGTDTQYF,TGCGCCAGCAGCCACCTCCTCAGGACAGGGGGAACAGATACGCAGTATTTT
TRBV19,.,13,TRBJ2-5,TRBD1,CASNSGQGETQYF,TGTGCCAGTAATTCCGGACAGGGGGAGACCCAGTACTTC
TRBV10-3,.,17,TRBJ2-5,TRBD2,CAISERTSGGASKTQYF,TGTGCCATCAGTGAGAGAACTAGCGGGGGGGCTTCAAAGACCCAGTACTTC
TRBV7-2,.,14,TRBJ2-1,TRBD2,CASGSSGRANEQFF,TGTGCCAGCGGATCTAGCGGGAGGGCCAATGAGCAGTTCTTC
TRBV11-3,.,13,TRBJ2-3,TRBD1,CASSRQGRDTQYF,TGTGCCAGCAGCCGACAGGGGCGGGATACGCAGTATTTT
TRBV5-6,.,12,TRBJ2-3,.,CASSFPTDTQYF,TGTGCCAGCAGCTTTCCCACAGATACGCAGTATTTT
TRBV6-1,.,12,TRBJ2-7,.,CASSDKGYEQYF,TGTGCCAGCAGTGATAAGGGATACGAGCAGTACTTC
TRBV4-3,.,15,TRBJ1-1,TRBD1,CASSQGRTGNTEAFF,TGCGCCAGCAGCCAAGGCAGGACAGGGAACACTGAAGCTTTCTTT
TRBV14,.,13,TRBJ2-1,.,CASSQEEGISQFF,TGTGCCAGCAGCCAAGAAGAGGGAATTAGTCAGTTCTTC
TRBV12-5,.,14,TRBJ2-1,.,CASGLGTTSYEQFF,TGTGCTAGTGGTTTAGGGACCACGTCCTATGAGCAGTTCTTC
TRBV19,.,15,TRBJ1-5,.,CASTPEGGAVQPQHF,TGTGCCAGTACTCCAGAGGGGGGAGCTGTTCAGCCCCAGCATTTT
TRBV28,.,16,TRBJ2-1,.,CASSLSGAASLWEQFF,TGTGCCAGCAGTTTATCGGGGGCCGCAAGCCTATGGGAGCAGTTCTTC
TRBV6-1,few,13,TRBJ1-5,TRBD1,CASRDRVAQPQHF,TGTGCCAGCAGGGACAGGGTGGCTCAGCCCCAGCATTTT
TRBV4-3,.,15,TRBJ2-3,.,CASSQDPGTPDTQYF,TGCGCCAGCAGCCAAGATCCGGGCACTCCTGATACGCAGTATTTT
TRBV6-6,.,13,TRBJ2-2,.,CASSYPDSGELFF,TGTGCCAGCAGTTACCCCGACTCCGGGGAGCTGTTTTTT
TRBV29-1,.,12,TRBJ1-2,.,CSVALGVGGYTF,TGCAGCGTGGCGCTCGGAGTGGGAGGCTACACCTTC
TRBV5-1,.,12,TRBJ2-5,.,CASSLPQETQYF,TGCGCCAGCAGCTTGCCACAAGAGACCCAGTACTTC
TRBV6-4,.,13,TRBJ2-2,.,CASSVIANGELFF,TGTGCCAGCAGTGTTATAGCGAACGGGGAGCTGTTTTTT
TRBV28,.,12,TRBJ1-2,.,CASISRGYGYTF,TGTGCCAGCATTTCGCGCGGGTATGGCTACACCTTC
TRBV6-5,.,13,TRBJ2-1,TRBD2,CASRAGEVHEQFF,TGTGCCAGCAGAGCGGGAGAAGTGCATGAGCAGTTCTTC
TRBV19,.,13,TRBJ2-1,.,CASRLRGGGEQFF,TGTGCCAGTAGATTGAGGGGGGGAGGTGAGCAGTTCTTC
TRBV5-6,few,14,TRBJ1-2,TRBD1,CASSLITGAYGYTF,TGTGCCAGCAGCTTGATCACAGGGGCCTATGGCTACACCTTC
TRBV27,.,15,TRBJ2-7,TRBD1,CASSSIGQANYEQYF,TGTGCCAGCAGTTCCATAGGACAGGCCAACTACGAGCAGTACTTC
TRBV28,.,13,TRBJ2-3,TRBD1,CASVSGGLYTQYF,TGTGCCAGCGTATCAGGGGGCCTATATACGCAGTATTTT
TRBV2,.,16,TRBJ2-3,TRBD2,CASGAGLAGAGDTQYF,TGTGCCAGCGGAGCCGGGCTAGCGGGGGCCGGAGATACGCAGTATTTT
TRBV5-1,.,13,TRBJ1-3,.,CASSSLSGNTIYF,TGCGCCAGCAGCTCCCTCTCTGGAAACACCATATATTTT
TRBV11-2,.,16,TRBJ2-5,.,CASSLDPGAFQETQYF,TGTGCCAGCAGCTTAGATCCGGGAGCTTTCCAAGAGACCCAGTACTTC
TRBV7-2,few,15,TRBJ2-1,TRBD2,CASSLRTSGDNEQFF,TGTGCCAGCAGCTTACGGACTAGCGGGGACAATGAGCAGTTCTTC
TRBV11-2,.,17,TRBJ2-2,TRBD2,CASSLAGTSGITGELFF,TGTGCCAGCAGCTTAGCGGGGACTAGCGGGATTACCGGGGAGCTGTTTTTT
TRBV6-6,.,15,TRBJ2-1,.,CASSYTGEERSEQFF,TGTGCCAGCAGTTACACGGGGGAGGAGCGTTCTGAGCAGTTCTTC
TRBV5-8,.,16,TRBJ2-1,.,CASSLETVSSYNEQFF,TGTGCCAGCAGCTTGGAGACAGTTAGCTCCTACAATGAGCAGTTCTTC
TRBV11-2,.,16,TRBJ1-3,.,CASSLAGGAGGNTIYF,TGTGCCAGCAGCTTAGCTGGGGGCGCGGGTGGAAACACCATATATTTT
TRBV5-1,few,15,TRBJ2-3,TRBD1,CASSPGQVLTDTQYF,TGCGCCAGCAGCCCGGGACAGGTGCTCACAGATACGCAGTATTTT
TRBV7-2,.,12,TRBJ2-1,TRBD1,CASSWTGGEQFF,TGTGCCAGCAGCTGGACAGGAGGTGAGCAGTTCTTC
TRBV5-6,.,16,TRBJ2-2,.,CASSGGGLANTGELFF,TGTGCCAGCAGCGGGGGCGGGCTAGCGAACACCGGGGAGCTGTTTTTT
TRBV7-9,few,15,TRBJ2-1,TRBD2,CASSKGLAEPNEQFF,TGTGCCAGCAGCAAGGGACTAGCGGAACCCAATGAGCAGTTCTTC
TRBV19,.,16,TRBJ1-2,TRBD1,CASSSLETGGVYGYTF,TGTGCCAGTAGTTCCCTCGAAACAGGGGGCGTCTATGGCTACACCTTC
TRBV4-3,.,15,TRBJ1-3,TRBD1,CASSQDRGPGNTIYF,TGCGCCAGCAGCCAAGACAGGGGGCCTGGAAACACCATATATTTT
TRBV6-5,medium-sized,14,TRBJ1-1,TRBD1,CASSGTGVGAEAFF,TGTGCCAGCAGCGGGACAGGGGTAGGAGCTGAAGCTTTCTTT
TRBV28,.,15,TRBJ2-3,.,CASAQGGGFADTQYF,TGTGCCAGCGCTCAGGGAGGAGGATTTGCAGATACGCAGTATTTT
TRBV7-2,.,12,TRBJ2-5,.,CASSPNRETQYF,TGTGCCAGCAGCCCAAATCGGGAGACCCAGTACTTC
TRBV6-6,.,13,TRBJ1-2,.,CASSYRQGKGYTF,TGTGCCAGCAGTTATAGGCAGGGCAAGGGCTACACCTTC
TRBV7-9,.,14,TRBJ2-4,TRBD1,CASSPGQFENIQYF,TGTGCCAGCAGCCCGGGACAGTTTGAAAACATTCAGTACTTC
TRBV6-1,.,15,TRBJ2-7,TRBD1,CASSLGQASSYEQYF,TGTGCCAGCAGCCTGGGACAGGCGAGCTCCTACGAGCAGTACTTC
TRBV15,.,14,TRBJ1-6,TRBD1,CATSLDRIRSPLHF,TGTGCCACCAGCCTGGACAGGATCCGATCACCCCTCCACTTT
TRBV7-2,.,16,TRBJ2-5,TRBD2,CASSYQASGGTETQYF,TGTGCCAGCAGCTACCAAGCATCGGGGGGGACGGAGACCCAGTACTTC
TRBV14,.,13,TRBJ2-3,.,CASSQNQGDTQYF,TGTGCCAGCAGCCAGAACCAGGGAGATACGCAGTATTTT
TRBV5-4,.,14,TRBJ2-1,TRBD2,CASSFGGTYNEQFF,TGTGCCAGCAGCTTCGGGGGGACCTACAATGAGCAGTTCTTC
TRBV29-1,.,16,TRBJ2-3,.,CSARPGRRGATDTQYF,TGCAGCGCCCGTCCGGGGAGGCGGGGAGCAACAGATACGCAGTATTTT
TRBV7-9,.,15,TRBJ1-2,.,CASSMDGSANYGYTF,TGTGCCAGCAGCATGGATGGATCAGCTAACTATGGCTACACCTTC
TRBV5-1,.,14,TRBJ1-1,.,CASSLSQGPSEAFF,TGCGCCAGCAGCTTGAGTCAGGGGCCTTCTGAAGCTTTCTTT
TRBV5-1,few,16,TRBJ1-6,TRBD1,CASSLAGTGLGSPLHF,TGCGCCAGCAGCTTGGCCGGGACAGGGCTGGGTTCACCCCTCCACTTT
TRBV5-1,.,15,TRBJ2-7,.,CASSATGHFSYEQYF,TGCGCCAGCAGCGCCACGGGGCATTTTTCCTACGAGCAGTACTTC
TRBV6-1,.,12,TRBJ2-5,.,CASSSTQGTQYF,TGTGCCAGCAGTTCCACCCAGGGGACCCAGTACTTC
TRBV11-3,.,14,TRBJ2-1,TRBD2,CASSLSGGYNEQFF,TGTGCCAGCAGCCTCTCGGGGGGCTACAATGAGCAGTTCTTC